This TCR beta chain originates from a study of blood T cell repertoires in COVID-19. This table comes from immunoSEQ multiplex PCR, and its TCRdb copy is limited to in-frame clones, with some not included. Of around 280,000 clones in the sample, around 86% are singletons; the top ten hold around 2.1%. This TCR came from a woman aged 25 to 45 who had recovered from COVID-19. The specimen sequenced was peripheral blood.

The CDR3 coding sequence is TGCGCCAGCAGCCTGACTAGCGACCAAGTCAATACGCAGTATTTT. Protein: CASSLTSDQVNTQYF. This rearrangement joins TRBV5-1 to TRBJ2-3; 8 bases fit TRBD2. Looked up from germline, CDR1 is SGHRS and CDR2 is YFSETQ. The CDR3 loop spans 15 amino acids. V gave up 4 bases and J gave up 7 bases; unmatched junction bases: 11. The full variable domain, rest sourced from reference TRBV5-1 and TRBJ2-3, is KAGVTQTPRYLIKTRGQQVTLSCSPISGHRSVSWYQQTPGQGLQFLFEYFSETQRNKGNFPGRFSGRQFSNSRSEMNVSTLELGDSALYLCASSLTSDQVNTQYFGPGTRLTVL.